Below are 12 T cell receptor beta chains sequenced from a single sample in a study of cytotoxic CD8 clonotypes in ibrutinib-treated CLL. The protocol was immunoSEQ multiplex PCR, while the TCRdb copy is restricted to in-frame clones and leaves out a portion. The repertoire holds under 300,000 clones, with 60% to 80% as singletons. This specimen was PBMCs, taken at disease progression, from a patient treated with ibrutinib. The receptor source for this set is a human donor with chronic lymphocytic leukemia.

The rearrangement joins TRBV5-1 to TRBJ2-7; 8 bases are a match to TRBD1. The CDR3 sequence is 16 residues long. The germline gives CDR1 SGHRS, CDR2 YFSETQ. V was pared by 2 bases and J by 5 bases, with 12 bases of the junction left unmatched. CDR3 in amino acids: CASSLSNRGLWNEQYF. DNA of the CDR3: TGCGCCAGCAGCTTATCTAACAGGGGGTTATGGAACGAGCAGTACTTC. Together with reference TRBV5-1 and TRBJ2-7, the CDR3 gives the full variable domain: KAGVTQTPRYLIKTRGQQVTLSCSPISGHRSVSWYQQTPGQGLQFLFEYFSETQRNKGNFPGRFSGRQFSNSRSEMNVSTLELGDSALYLCASSLSNRGLWNEQYFGPGTRLTVT.

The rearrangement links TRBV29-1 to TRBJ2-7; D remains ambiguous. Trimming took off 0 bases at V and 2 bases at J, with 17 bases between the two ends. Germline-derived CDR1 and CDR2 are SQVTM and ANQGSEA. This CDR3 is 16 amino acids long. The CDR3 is CSVEDRRSFGTYEQYF. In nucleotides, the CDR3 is TGCAGCGTTGAAGATCGCCGGTCTTTCGGAACCTACGAGCAGTACTTC.

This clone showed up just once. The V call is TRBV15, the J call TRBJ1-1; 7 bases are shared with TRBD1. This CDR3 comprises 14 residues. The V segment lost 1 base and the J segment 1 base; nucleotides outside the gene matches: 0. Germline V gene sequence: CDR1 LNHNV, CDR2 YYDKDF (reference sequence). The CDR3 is CATSRGQGNTEAFF. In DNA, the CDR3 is TGTGCCACCAGCAGAGGACAGGGGAACACTGAAGCTTTCTTT.

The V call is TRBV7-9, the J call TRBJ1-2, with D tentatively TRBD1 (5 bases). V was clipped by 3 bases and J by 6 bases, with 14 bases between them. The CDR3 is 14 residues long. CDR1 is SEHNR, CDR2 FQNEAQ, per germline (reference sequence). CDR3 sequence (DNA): TGTGCCAGCAGCTTCGGGGGTTTCGGGGATGGCTACACCTTC. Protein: CASSFGGFGDGYTF.

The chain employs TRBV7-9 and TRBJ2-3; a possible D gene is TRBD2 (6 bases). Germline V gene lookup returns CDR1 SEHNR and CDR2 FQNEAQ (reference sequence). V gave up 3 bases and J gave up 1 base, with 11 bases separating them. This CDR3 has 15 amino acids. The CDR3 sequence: CASSLDYPGTDTQYF. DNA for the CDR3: TGTGCCAGCAGCTTGGACTACCCAGGCACAGATACGCAGTATTTT.

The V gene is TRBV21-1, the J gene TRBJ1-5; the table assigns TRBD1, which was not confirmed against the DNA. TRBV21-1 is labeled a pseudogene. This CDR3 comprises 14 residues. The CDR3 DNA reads TGTGCCAGCAGCCCACAGGGGAATAATCAGCCCCAGCATTTT. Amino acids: CASSPQGNNQPQHF.

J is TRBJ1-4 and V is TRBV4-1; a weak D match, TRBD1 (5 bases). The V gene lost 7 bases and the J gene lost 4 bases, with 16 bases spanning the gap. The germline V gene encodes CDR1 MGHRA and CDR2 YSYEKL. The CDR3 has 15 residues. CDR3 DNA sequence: TGCGCCAGCAACCCATCTGGGGGGGATAATGAAAAACTGTTTTTT. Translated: CASNPSGGDNEKLFF.

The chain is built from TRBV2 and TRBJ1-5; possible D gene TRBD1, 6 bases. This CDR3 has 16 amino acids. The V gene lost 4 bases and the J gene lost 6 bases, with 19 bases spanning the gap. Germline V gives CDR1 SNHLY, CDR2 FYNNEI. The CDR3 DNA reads TGTGCCAGCAGTGGGTCGGGGCAGGGGCCCGGTCAGCCCCAGCATTTT. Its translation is CASSGSGQGPGQPQHF.

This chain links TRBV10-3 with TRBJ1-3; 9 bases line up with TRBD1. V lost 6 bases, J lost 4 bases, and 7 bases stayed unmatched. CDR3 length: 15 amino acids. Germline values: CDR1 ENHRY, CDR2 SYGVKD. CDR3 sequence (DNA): TGTGCCATCAGGCAGCGGACAGGGGAAGGAAACACCATATATTTT. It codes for CAIRQRTGEGNTIYF.

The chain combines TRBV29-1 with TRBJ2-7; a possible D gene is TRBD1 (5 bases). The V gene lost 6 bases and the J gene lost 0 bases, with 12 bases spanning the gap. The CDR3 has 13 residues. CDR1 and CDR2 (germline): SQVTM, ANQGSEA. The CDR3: CSVSGLYSYEQYF. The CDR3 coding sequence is TGCAGCGTCTCAGGGCTCTACTCCTACGAGCAGTACTTC.

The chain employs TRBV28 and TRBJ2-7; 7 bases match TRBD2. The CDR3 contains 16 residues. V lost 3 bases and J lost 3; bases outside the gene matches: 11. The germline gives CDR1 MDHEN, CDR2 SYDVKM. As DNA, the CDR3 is TGTGCCAGCAGTTTTCACTCCGGGACTACCAGCTACGAGCAGTACTTC. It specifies CASSFHSGTTSYEQYF. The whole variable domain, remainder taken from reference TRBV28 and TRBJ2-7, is DVKVTQSSRYLVKRTGEKVFLECVQDMDHENMFWYRQDPGLGLRLIYFSYDVKMKEKGDIPEGYSVSREKKERFSLILESASTNQTSMYLCASSFHSGTTSYEQYFGPGTRLTVT.

CDR3 region: CASSHPLGDEQYF. The CDR3 coding sequence is TGTGCCAGCAGCCATCCACTGGGTGACGAGCAGTACTTC. This chain joins TRBV7-9 and TRBJ2-7, with D uncertain. CDR1 is SEHNR, CDR2 FQNEAQ, per germline (reference sequence). The CDR3 spans 13 residues. Trimming shortened V by 5 bases and J by 5 bases, and 13 bases separated the two germline ends.